These 24 T cell receptor beta chains were sequenced from one sample in a study of blood T cell repertoires in COVID-19. Assay: immunoSEQ multiplex PCR; the TCRdb copy retains only in-frame clones and omits some. Altogether about 60,000 clones are present, approximately 90% being singletons, with the ten largest covering about 1.5%. The sequenced material came from peripheral blood. These receptors were collected from a man between 60 and 75 years old with acute or convalescent COVID-19.

The chain employs TRBV28 and TRBJ2-7, with 8 bases matching TRBD2. This CDR3 region has 13 residues. V shed 6 bases and J 6 bases; nucleotides not matched to a gene: 7. Germline CDR1 MDHEN, CDR2 SYDVKM. This chain's CDR3 is CASRTSGSPEQYF. The CDR3 DNA follows: TGTGCCAGCAGGACGAGCGGGAGTCCCGAGCAGTACTTC.

V and J are TRBV5-1 and TRBJ2-3; 8 bases are a match to TRBD2. In germline, CDR1 is SGHRS, CDR2 YFSETQ. The V gene end was trimmed by 5 bases and the J gene end by 2 bases; junction bases not matched to a gene: 7. The CDR3 contains 15 residues. The CDR3 DNA sequence: TGCGCCAGCAGAACAAGCGGGAGTATCACAGATACGCAGTATTTT. It specifies CASRTSGSITDTQYF.

The V gene is TRBV6-5, the J gene TRBJ2-7; TRBD1 is a possible D gene (5 bases). Germline assignment: CDR1 MNHEY and CDR2 SVGAGI. The CDR3 loop spans 12 amino acids. V lost 8 bases to trimming and J lost 6 bases, with 14 bases between them. CDR3 DNA: TGTGCCAGCTCTAAGCAGGGCTCCGAGCAGTACTTC. Translation: CASSKQGSEQYF.

This clone appeared once. J is TRBJ2-7 and V is TRBV5-1; D is perhaps TRBD1 (6 bases). This CDR3 region has 17 residues. Germline V gene sequence: CDR1 SGHRS, CDR2 YFSETQ. Trimming cost V 1 base and J 0 bases, with 17 bases left between them. This CDR3 is CASSLRRVGGTSYEQYF. The CDR3 coding sequence is TGCGCCAGCAGCTTGCGTAGAGTAGGGGGAACCTCCTACGAGCAGTACTTC.

The chain recombines TRBV7-2 with TRBJ2-3; TRBD2 matches 7 bases. Germline V gene data show CDR1 as SGHTA and CDR2 as FQGNSA. V was clipped by 1 base and J by 3 bases; unmatched bases: 7. The CDR3 totals 16 residues. The CDR3 region is CASSLGAGEGTDTQYF. The CDR3 bases are TGTGCCAGCAGCTTAGGGGCGGGAGAAGGAACAGATACGCAGTATTTT.

This sequence joins TRBV27 and TRBJ1-2; no firm D call. Trimming stripped 4 bases from V and 2 bases from J, with 5 bases between. The CDR3 has 12 amino acids. Germline V gene sequence: CDR1 MNHEY, CDR2 SMNVEV (reference sequence). The CDR3: CASSSGNYGYTF. CDR3 DNA: TGTGCCAGCAGTTCGGGGAACTATGGCTACACCTTC.

For the CDR3, the DNA is TGTGCCAGCAGTTACACTCGCCCGGGGGAATCTGGCTACACCTTC. Translated: CASSYTRPGESGYTF. V and J are TRBV6-6 and TRBJ1-2; D perhaps matches TRBD1 (5 bases). Trimming took 2 bases from V and 7 from J, leaving 17 bases between them. Germline V gives CDR1 MNHNY, CDR2 SVGAGI (reference sequence). The CDR3 has 15 amino acids.

This rearrangement joins TRBV24-1 to TRBJ2-3, with D tentatively TRBD2 (6 bases). Germline CDR1 KGHDR, CDR2 SFDVKD. Trimming took off 4 bases at V and 5 bases at J, with 12 bases between the two ends. The CDR3 is made up of 14 amino acids. The CDR3 DNA reads TGTGCCACCAGTGACGGGGCGGGGAGAGATACGCAGTATTTT. Translated, it gives CATSDGAGRDTQYF.

The chain has TRBV11-2 and TRBJ2-1, with TRBD1 as a possible D gene (5 bases). Trimming cost V 7 bases and J 7 bases, with 8 bases left between them. CDR1 and CDR2 from the germline V gene are SGHAT and FQNNGV. The CDR3 has 11 residues. Here the CDR3 DNA reads TGTGCCAGCAACCAGGGAAATGAGCAGTTCTTC. Protein: CASNQGNEQFF.

The chain carries TRBV19 and TRBJ2-5, with 8 bases identical to TRBD1. The CDR3 consists of 14 residues. Germline lookup yields CDR1 LNHDA and CDR2 SQIVND (reference sequence). V shed 7 bases and J 2 bases; nucleotides not matched to a gene: 6. The CDR3 protein is CASTPTGVQETQYF. CDR3 in DNA: TGTGCCAGTACCCCGACAGGGGTACAAGAGACCCAGTACTTC. Full variable domain (missing parts from reference TRBV19 and TRBJ2-5): DGGITQSPKYLFRKEGQNVTLSCEQNLNHDAMYWYRQDPGQGLRLIYYSQIVNDFQKGDIAEGYSVSREKKESFPLTVTSAQKNPTAFYLCASTPTGVQETQYFGPGTRLLVL.

The chain employs TRBV19 and TRBJ2-3; D gene ambiguous. The CDR3 loop spans 15 amino acids. Looked up from germline, CDR1 is LNHDA and CDR2 is SQIVND (reference sequence). The V gene lost 2 bases and the J gene lost 0 bases, with 9 bases spanning the gap. As DNA, the CDR3 is TGTGCCAGTAGTATATCGAGTTCTAGCACAGATACGCAGTATTTT. Encoded protein: CASSISSSSTDTQYF. Supplemented by reference TRBV19 and TRBJ2-3, the full variable domain reads DGGITQSPKYLFRKEGQNVTLSCEQNLNHDAMYWYRQDPGQGLRLIYYSQIVNDFQKGDIAEGYSVSREKKESFPLTVTSAQKNPTAFYLCASSISSSSTDTQYFGPGTRLTVL.

This sequence joins TRBV30 and TRBJ1-2; D is perhaps TRBD1 (5 bases). This CDR3 region has 12 residues. With 4 bases removed from V and 7 bases from J, the gap between germline ends came to 13 bases. Germline loops: CDR1 GTSNPN, CDR2 SVGIG (reference sequence). This chain's CDR3 is CAWNYQGAGYTF. The DNA for the CDR3 is TGTGCCTGGAATTATCAAGGGGCTGGCTACACCTTC. The entire variable domain, with the rest obtained from reference TRBV30 and TRBJ1-2, is as follows: SQTIHQWPATLVQPVGSPLSLECTVEGTSNPNLYWYRQAAGRGLQLLFYSVGIGQISSEVPQNLSASRPQDRQFILSSKKLLLSDSGFYLCAWNYQGAGYTFGSGTRLTVV.

This clone has just a few counts. The V gene is TRBV2, the J gene TRBJ1-6; TRBD1 matches 7 bases. V gave up 1 base and J gave up 10 bases; unmatched junction bases: 7. Per the germline V gene, CDR1 is SNHLY and CDR2 is FYNNEI. The CDR3 is 15 amino acids. The CDR3 coding sequence is TGTGCCAGCAGTGAAGGGTACAGGGGTCGGTCACCCCTCCACTTT. Its translation: CASSEGYRGRSPLHF. The full variable domain, its missing parts supplied by reference TRBV2 and TRBJ1-6, is EPEVTQTPSHQVTQMGQEVILRCVPISNHLYFYWYRQILGQKVEFLVSFYNNEISEKSEIFDDQFSVERPDGSNFTLKIRSTKLEDSAMYFCASSEGYRGRSPLHFGNGTRLTVT.

The chain carries TRBV28 and TRBJ2-1, with 10 bases matching TRBD2. Germline CDR1 and CDR2: MDHEN and SYDVKM. V dropped 5 bases and J dropped 5; count of bases not matched to a gene: 6. CDR3 size: 15 residues. The CDR3 coding sequence is TGTGCCAGCAGTCAAGGACTAGCGGAAAACAATGAGCAGTTCTTC. As protein: CASSQGLAENNEQFF.

Details on this clone: Relative to the germline gene, one junction end is altered; a read error may explain this. The chain has TRBV24-1 and TRBJ1-1, with 8 bases matching TRBD1. Germline values: CDR1 KGHDR, CDR2 SFDVKD. This CDR3 has 14 residues. As DNA, the CDR3 is TGTGCCACCAGACAGGGGGTGGAGAACGCTGAAGCTTTCTTT. This gives the protein CATRQGVENAEAFF.

The V and J genes are TRBV19 and TRBJ1-1; weak D call: TRBD1 (5 bases). V shed 3 bases and J shed 3 bases, with 8 bases lying between them. The CDR3 sequence is 13 residues long. Germline V gene lookup returns CDR1 LNHDA and CDR2 SQIVND (reference sequence). The CDR3 DNA reads as TGTGCCAGTAGTATGGTAGGGGACACTGAAGCTTTCTTT. The encoded protein is CASSMVGDTEAFF.

This clone was counted once. The V call is TRBV5-4, the J call TRBJ2-5; TRBD1 might be the D (5 bases). The CDR3 is made up of 14 amino acids. V was clipped by 6 bases and J by 2 bases, with 14 bases between them. Germline V gene lookup returns CDR1 SGHNT and CDR2 YYREEE (reference sequence). CDR3 sequence: CASTMDQGQETQYF. The CDR3 DNA reads as TGTGCCAGCACCATGGATCAGGGTCAAGAGACCCAGTACTTC.

This clone appeared once. Germline is not matched at one junction end, which may reflect a read error. The rearrangement links TRBV19 to TRBJ1-6; D not certain. The CDR3 has 9 residues. The germline gives CDR1 LNHDA, CDR2 SQIVND (reference sequence). The CDR3 DNA reads as TGTGCCAGTAGTAGGATTCAGGCCTTT. This gives the protein CASSRIQAF.

V and J are TRBV5-1 and TRBJ2-2; maybe TRBD1 (5 bases). Germline values: CDR1 SGHRS, CDR2 YFSETQ. The CDR3 is 16 residues long. The V and J ends lost 0 bases and 2 bases respectively, with 11 bases between them. The CDR3: CASSLVPRENTGELFF. The CDR3 bases are TGCGCCAGCAGCTTGGTACCCAGGGAAAACACCGGGGAGCTGTTTTTT.

This chain connects TRBV10-3 to TRBJ1-5, with a possible D match to TRBD1 (6 bases). The CDR3 runs to 12 residues. The germline V gene has CDR1 ENHRY and CDR2 SYGVKD. Trimming shortened V by 8 bases and J by 7 bases, and 12 bases separated the two germline ends. The CDR3 DNA reads TGTGCCATCTCTTCAGGGGACCAGCCCCAGCATTTT. Encoded protein: CAISSGDQPQHF.

V usage is TRBV5-1 and J usage is TRBJ2-5; TRBD2 matches at 9 bases. The V gene end was trimmed by 6 bases and the J gene end by 2 bases; junction bases not matched to a gene: 5. The CDR3 extends over 14 amino acids. Germline V gene lookup returns CDR1 SGHRS and CDR2 YFSETQ. CDR3 DNA: TGCGCCAGCACGCCGGGACTAGCTCAAGAGACCCAGTACTTC. Protein sequence: CASTPGLAQETQYF.

The chain combines TRBV30 with TRBJ2-5, with TRBD1 matching 7 bases. The germline gives CDR1 GTSNPN, CDR2 SVGIG (reference sequence). The V segment lost 2 bases and the J segment 5 bases; nucleotides outside the gene matches: 2. The CDR3 extends over 12 amino acids. CDR3 residues: CAWSPRGETQYF. The DNA for the CDR3 is TGTGCCTGGAGTCCCAGGGGGGAGACCCAGTACTTC.

This chain connects TRBV7-2 to TRBJ1-5, with a tentative D call TRBD1 (6 bases). Germline CDR1 and CDR2: SGHTA and FQGNSA. The CDR3 sequence is 14 residues long. The V end was cut by 5 bases, the J end by 2 bases, with 10 bases between. The CDR3 sequence: CASSNRQGNQPQHF. In DNA form, the CDR3 reads TGTGCCAGCAGCAATCGACAGGGCAATCAGCCCCAGCATTTT.

This clone was detected once. The chain has TRBV21-1 and TRBJ1-4. TRBV21-1 is reported as a pseudogene. This CDR3 comprises 16 residues. The CDR3 protein is CASSKGRRGLTEKLFF. The CDR3 coding sequence is TGTGCCAGCAGCAAAGGTCGACGAGGGCTGACTGAAAAACTGTTTTTT.